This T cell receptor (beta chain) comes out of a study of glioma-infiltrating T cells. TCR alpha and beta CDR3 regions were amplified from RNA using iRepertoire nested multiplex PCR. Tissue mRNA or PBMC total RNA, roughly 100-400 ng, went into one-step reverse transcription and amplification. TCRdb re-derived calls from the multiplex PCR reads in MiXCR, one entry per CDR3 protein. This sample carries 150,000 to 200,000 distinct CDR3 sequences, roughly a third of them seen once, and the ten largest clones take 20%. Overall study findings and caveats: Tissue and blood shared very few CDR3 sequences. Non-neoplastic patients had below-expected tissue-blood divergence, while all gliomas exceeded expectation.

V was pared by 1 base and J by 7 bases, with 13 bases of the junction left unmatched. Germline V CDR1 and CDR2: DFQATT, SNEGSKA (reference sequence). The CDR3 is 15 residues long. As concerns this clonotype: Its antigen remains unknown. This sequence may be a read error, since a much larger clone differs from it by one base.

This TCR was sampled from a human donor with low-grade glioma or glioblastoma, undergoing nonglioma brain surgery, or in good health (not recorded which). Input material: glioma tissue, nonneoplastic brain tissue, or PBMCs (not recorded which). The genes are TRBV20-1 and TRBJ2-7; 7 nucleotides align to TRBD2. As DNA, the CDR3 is TGCAGTGCTAGAGGGGGGGGAGCCTCCTACAATGAGCAGTACTTC. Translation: CSARGGGASYNEQYF.